These 30 T cell receptor beta chains share one sample of origin, sequenced in a study of persistence of HIV-infected CD4 T cells. No antigen has been assigned to these receptors. The stimulus was an HIV-1 Gag 15-mer peptide pool, about 1 ug/peptide/mL. Memory cells lacking CD40L and CD69 with high CD45RO were sorted. The immunoSEQ assay was version 4, run in survey mode. Profiled with immunoSEQ multiplex PCR; TCRdb holds only in-frame clones, not every one. The table records about 40,000 clones, 85% to 90% of them present only once. The sequencing here drew on cultured CD4+ T cells from PBMCs, taken from a patient who received antiretroviral therapy. These receptors all stem from an adult with HIV. The donor label of this sample is uncertain.

V gene TRBV21-1 combines with J gene TRBJ2-2; the table calls TRBD1, which could not be checked here. TRBV21-1 constitutes a pseudogene. The CDR3 loop spans 17 amino acids. DNA of the CDR3: TGTGCCAGCAGCAAAGTGAGGGACAGGGCGAACACCGGGGAGCTGTTTTTT. Translating gives CASSKVRDRANTGELFF.

The rearrangement links TRBV3-1 (or the pseudogene TRBV3-2) to TRBJ2-7; D not certain. CDR3 length: 12 residues. CDR1 and CDR2 from the germline V gene are LGHDT and YNNKEL (reference sequence). Trimming took 1 base from V and 2 from J, leaving 3 bases between them. CDR3 bases: TGTGCCAGCAGCCAAGTTCCCTACGAGCAGTACTTC. It is translated as CASSQVPYEQYF.

The chain uses TRBV2 and TRBJ1-1, with 10 bases that match TRBD1. The CDR3 sequence is 18 residues long. Germline CDR1 is SNHLY and CDR2 is FYNNEI. V lost 1 base to trimming and J lost 3 bases; unmatched junction nucleotides: 11. The CDR3: CASSEGQGAGSGYTEAFF. The CDR3 DNA is TGTGCCAGCAGTGAAGGACAGGGGGCCGGGTCTGGATACACTGAAGCTTTCTTT.

This clone was seen only once. The chain is built from TRBV5-1 and TRBJ1-6; a possible D gene is TRBD1 (5 bases). The V end was cut by 5 bases, the J end by 3 bases, with 15 bases between. Germline V gene data show CDR1 as SGHRS and CDR2 as YFSETQ. This CDR3 is 16 amino acids long. The CDR3 is CASRVRQTDYNSPLHF. In DNA, the CDR3 is TGCGCCAGCAGGGTCCGGCAGACAGACTATAATTCACCCCTCCACTTT.

The chain uses TRBV3-1 (or the pseudogene TRBV3-2) and TRBJ2-1, with 9 bases that match TRBD2. In germline, CDR1 is LGHDT, CDR2 YNNKEL (reference sequence). The V gene end was trimmed by 3 bases and the J gene end by 4 bases; junction bases not matched to a gene: 1. This CDR3 contains 14 residues. CDR3 DNA: TGTGCCAGCAGCCAGCTAGCGGGGTACAATGAGCAGTTCTTC. Translation: CASSQLAGYNEQFF.

The genes are TRBV2 and TRBJ1-5, with D maybe TRBD1 (5 bases). There are 16 residues in the CDR3. Germline V gene data show CDR1 as SNHLY and CDR2 as FYNNEI. Between the trimmed V and J ends, which lost 2 bases and 1 base, there was a span of 12 bases. CDR3 DNA: TGTGCCAGCAGTGAACTCTCCAGACAGAGCAATCAGCCCCAGCATTTT. It codes for CASSELSRQSNQPQHF.

Written as DNA, the CDR3 is TGTGCCAGCAGCTTGACAGGGGGAGAATACGAGCAGTACTTC. Translated, it gives CASSLTGGEYEQYF. J is TRBJ2-7 and V is TRBV7-3; 9 bases match TRBD1. CDR3 length equals 14 residues. The V gene end was trimmed by 3 bases and the J gene end by 4 bases; junction bases not matched to a gene: 4. In germline, CDR1 is SGHTA, CDR2 FQGTGA.

J is TRBJ1-3 and V is TRBV14; D call uncertain. Trimming removed 4 bases at V and 4 bases at J, with 11 bases between. The CDR3 is 14 residues long. The V gene's germline CDR1 is SGHDN and CDR2 FVKESK. CDR3 sequence (DNA): TGTGCCAGCAGCCCGGTGTATCGGGGAAACACCATATATTTT. It translates to CASSPVYRGNTIYF.

This chain uses TRBV11-1 with TRBJ1-5, with 7 bases identical to TRBD1. CDR1 is SGHAT, CDR2 FQDESV, per germline (reference sequence). CDR3 length: 15 residues. The V gene end was trimmed by 1 base and the J gene end by 4 bases; junction bases not matched to a gene: 4. CDR3 nucleotide sequence: TGTGCCAGCAGCTTAGGGCCGGGACAGAATCAGCCCCAGCATTTT. Translated: CASSLGPGQNQPQHF.

J is TRBJ2-6 and V is TRBV27, with 7 bases identical to TRBD1. This CDR3 comprises 16 residues. Germline CDR1 is MNHEY and CDR2 is SMNVEV (reference sequence). V shed 5 bases, J shed 2 bases, and the junction held 6 bases outside the gene matches. CDR3 in DNA: TGTGCCAGCAGTGTGGACAGGACCCCTGGGGCCAACGTCCTGACTTTC. This sequence encodes CASSVDRTPGANVLTF.

In DNA, the CDR3 is TGTGCCAGCTCACCGCAGCGAGAGGGGACCCAGTACTTC. Its translation is CASSPQREGTQYF. The chain has TRBV18 and TRBJ2-5; D is perhaps TRBD2 (5 bases). Germline V gene lookup returns CDR1 KGHSH and CDR2 LQKENI. The CDR3 spans 13 residues. Deletions cut 3 bases from V and 7 bases from J, with 12 bases between.

The count of this clone is one. The rearrangement joins TRBV6-4 to TRBJ2-2; D might be TRBD2 (5 bases). CDR1 is MRHNA and CDR2 is SNTAGT in the germline V gene. The V gene lost 4 bases and the J gene lost 7 bases, with 7 bases spanning the gap. The CDR3 has 12 residues. The CDR3 here is CASSVTSGELFF. In DNA, the CDR3 is TGTGCCAGCAGTGTCACTAGCGGGGAGCTGTTTTTT.

In this sample, this clone turned up once. This chain joins TRBV14 and TRBJ2-2; 7 nucleotides align to TRBD2. The CDR3 is made up of 14 amino acids. Germline V gives CDR1 SGHDN, CDR2 FVKESK. V shed 4 bases and J 13 bases; nucleotides not matched to a gene: 12. The CDR3 DNA follows: TGTGCCAGCAGCCCCCTATTTCGGGGGGTCGGGCTGTTTTTT. This codes for CASSPLFRGVGLFF. Full variable domain (remainder filled in from reference TRBV14 and TRBJ2-2): EAGVTQFPSHSVIEKGQTVTLRCDPISGHDNLYWYRRVMGKEIKFLLHFVKESKQDESGMPNNRFLAERTGGTYSTLKVQPAELEDSGVYFCASSPLFRGVGLFFGEGSRLTVL.

The rearrangement uses TRBV28 and TRBJ1-2; no reliable D call. Per germline, CDR1 MDHEN and CDR2 SYDVKM. This CDR3 contains 16 residues. The germline V and J ends were trimmed by 2 bases and 0 bases, with 13 bases remaining between them. CDR3 nucleotide sequence: TGTGCCAGCAGTTTAGGCGGCGGAAACTCTAACTATGGCTACACCTTC. Its translation is CASSLGGGNSNYGYTF.

The V call is TRBV5-4, the J call TRBJ2-3, with D uncertain. Germline CDR1 SGHNT, CDR2 YYREEE (reference sequence). Trimming shortened V by 4 bases and J by 2 bases, and 14 bases separated the two germline ends. The CDR3 is 15 residues long. CDR3 amino acids: CASSLEAGYTDTQYF. CDR3 nucleotides: TGTGCCAGCAGCCTGGAAGCTGGTTACACAGATACGCAGTATTTT.

The chain links TRBV28 to TRBJ1-5; 7 positions agree with TRBD1. The CDR3 loop spans 16 amino acids. V lost 8 bases, J lost 2 bases, and 12 bases stayed unmatched. From germline, CDR1 is MDHEN and CDR2 SYDVKM. The CDR3 DNA reads as TGTGCCAGCTACAATACAGGGGTCAAGGGCAATCAGCCCCAGCATTTT. It specifies CASYNTGVKGNQPQHF.

This chain links TRBV29-1 with TRBJ2-5; TRBD2 matches at 7 bases. Germline loops: CDR1 SQVTM, CDR2 ANQGSEA. The CDR3 consists of 13 residues. Trimming took 7 bases from V and 2 from J; bases not matched to a gene: 7. The CDR3 bases are TGCAGCGGGCTTGGGGGGGGACAAGAGACCCAGTACTTC. Translating gives CSGLGGGQETQYF.

The rearrangement joins TRBV3-1 (or the pseudogene TRBV3-2) to TRBJ2-7; tentative D call: TRBD2 (6 bases). The germline V and J ends were trimmed by 8 bases and 4 bases, with 15 bases remaining between them. This CDR3 spans 13 amino acids. Germline V CDR1 and CDR2: LGHDT, YNNKEL (reference sequence). Here the CDR3 DNA reads TGTGCCAGCGGTGCGGGGACGTTTTACGAGCAGTACTTC. Residues: CASGAGTFYEQYF.

J is TRBJ2-3 and V is TRBV19; possibly TRBD1 or TRBD2 for D (5 bases each). Germline V gives CDR1 LNHDA, CDR2 SQIVND (reference sequence). CDR3 length: 15 residues. The V end was cut by 2 bases, the J end by 4 bases, with 13 bases between. The CDR3 DNA reads as TGTGCCAGTAGTATACTAGGGGCCGGGGCAGATACGCAGTATTTT. Translating gives CASSILGAGADTQYF. Based on the CDR3 plus reference TRBV19 and TRBJ2-3, the full variable domain is DGGITQSPKYLFRKEGQNVTLSCEQNLNHDAMYWYRQDPGQGLRLIYYSQIVNDFQKGDIAEGYSVSREKKESFPLTVTSAQKNPTAFYLCASSILGAGADTQYFGPGTRLTVL.

V usage is TRBV2 and J usage is TRBJ2-2; D is undetermined. The CDR3 runs 14 residues. Germline CDR1 and CDR2: SNHLY and FYNNEI. Trimming stripped 7 bases from V and 2 bases from J, with 11 bases between. CDR3 in DNA: TGTGCCAGCATCACAGACGTTAACACCGGGGAGCTGTTTTTT. Translation: CASITDVNTGELFF.

V usage is TRBV7-3 and J usage is TRBJ2-7; D tentatively fits TRBD1 or TRBD2 (5 bases each). The germline V and J ends were trimmed by 1 base and 4 bases, with 17 bases remaining between them. CDR3 length: 16 residues. In germline, CDR1 is SGHTA, CDR2 FQGTGA. The DNA of the CDR3 is TGTGCCAGCAGCTTAAGCGAGGGACCGACCAATTACGAGCAGTACTTC. The encoded protein is CASSLSEGPTNYEQYF.

This clone was seen only once. V usage is TRBV5-1 and J usage is TRBJ2-1, with TRBD2 identical over 8 bases. CDR3 size: 12 residues. With V trimmed by 6 bases and J by 7 bases, 3 bases remained unmatched. Germline V gene lookup returns CDR1 SGHRS and CDR2 YFSETQ. DNA for the CDR3: TGCGCCAGCACGGGGGGGCTGAATGAGCAGTTCTTC. Translated: CASTGGLNEQFF.

The genes are TRBV5-5 and TRBJ2-7; no definite D call. Deletions cut 0 bases from V and 0 bases from J, with 7 bases between. This CDR3 is built from 14 residues. Looked up from germline, CDR1 is SGHKS and CDR2 is YYEKEE (reference sequence). CDR3 in amino acids: CASSLVGNSYEQYF. For the CDR3, the DNA is TGTGCCAGCAGCTTGGTGGGCAACTCCTACGAGCAGTACTTC.

The chain joins TRBV10-2 to TRBJ2-1; 9 bases agree with TRBD2. Looked up from germline, CDR1 is WSHSY and CDR2 is SAAADI. V dropped 8 bases and J dropped 4; count of bases not matched to a gene: 6. CDR3 length: 14 residues. The CDR3 bases are TGCGCCAGCCGTCCTAGCGGGGCTTACAATGAGCAGTTCTTC. This encodes CASRPSGAYNEQFF.

J is TRBJ2-3 and V is TRBV9, with 11 positions matching TRBD2. Trimming at V came to 8 bases and at J to 2 bases, leaving 10 bases not matched to a gene. The CDR3 loop spans 16 amino acids. CDR1 is SGDLS and CDR2 is YYNGEE in the germline V gene. The CDR3 reads CASQTTSGGYTDTQYF. The CDR3 nucleotides are TGTGCCAGTCAAACAACTAGCGGGGGATACACAGATACGCAGTATTTT.

The V call is TRBV19, the J call TRBJ1-5; the D gene is possibly TRBD1 (6 bases). V was trimmed by 5 bases and J by 0 bases, leaving 11 bases between them. The CDR3 runs 15 residues. Germline values: CDR1 LNHDA, CDR2 SQIVND (reference sequence). In nucleotides, the CDR3 is TGTGCCAGTAGTGGGGACATCCATAGCAATCAGCCCCAGCATTTT. As protein: CASSGDIHSNQPQHF. Drawing the rest from reference TRBV19 and TRBJ1-5, the complete variable domain is DGGITQSPKYLFRKEGQNVTLSCEQNLNHDAMYWYRQDPGQGLRLIYYSQIVNDFQKGDIAEGYSVSREKKESFPLTVTSAQKNPTAFYLCASSGDIHSNQPQHFGDGTRLSIL.

The rearrangement links TRBV12-3 or TRBV12-4 to TRBJ1-5; D may be TRBD1 (5 bases). The CDR3 length is 13 residues. V lost 3 bases and J 12 bases, leaving 15 bases between the germline ends. Written as DNA, the CDR3 is TGTGCCAGCAGTTTGAGGCGCTGGGGCTACCAGCATTTT. Its protein product is CASSLRRWGYQHF.

The chain recombines TRBV18 with TRBJ2-3; 14 bases fit TRBD2. Germline CDR1 reads KGHSH; CDR2 reads LQKENI. The ends lost 6 bases at V and 10 bases at J; junction bases unmatched: 6. This CDR3 is built from 14 residues. CDR3 region: CASSGLAGEPPQYF. CDR3 DNA sequence: TGTGCCAGCTCGGGACTAGCGGGGGAACCCCCGCAGTATTTT.

This chain joins TRBV6-6 and TRBJ2-7, with D perhaps matching TRBD1 (5 bases). Germline CDR1 MNHNY, CDR2 SVGAGI (reference sequence). V was pared by 2 bases and J by 0 bases, with 11 bases between. The CDR3 covers 15 residues. The CDR3: CASSYGQGFSYEQYF. The CDR3 nucleotides are TGTGCCAGCAGTTACGGGCAGGGATTCTCCTACGAGCAGTACTTC.

This clone was seen a single time. The genes are TRBV5-3 and TRBJ2-2; no clear D. TRBV5-3 is an open reading frame, and its role is uncertain. V was shortened by 3 bases and J by 3 bases, with 6 bases between the two germline ends. The CDR3 loop spans 13 amino acids. As DNA, the CDR3 is TGTGCCAGAAGCTCTATTTACACCGGGGAGCTGTTTTTT. Translating it yields CARSSIYTGELFF.